The source of this T cell receptor (beta chain) is a study of human T cells and chemical hapten exposure. Study-wide findings and caveats: In comparison with controls, expanded TCRs gave rise to a significantly larger number of large CDR3 similarity clusters.

The CDR3 has 16 residues. Germline CDR1 and CDR2: LGHNA and YSLEER. Deletions cut 1 base from V and 0 bases from J, with 12 bases between. Time point defined: patch test 1, 2 weeks after DPC sensitization. Treatment specified: therapeutic diphenylcyclopropenone sensitization with weekly scalp DPC. This clonotype has a count of ten or more. Its antigen is currently unknown. TCRdb re-derived calls from the RACE reads in MiXCR, one entry per CDR3 protein. The sample carries nearly 350,000 distinct CDR3 sequences, around 7% recorded once. The J gene is TRBJ1-2, the V gene TRBV4-3; the D is unclear. The sequencing here drew on whole blood, taken in connection with sensitization to the hapten diphenylcyclopropenone (DPC). The receptor's source is a woman between 18 and 30 years old with alopecia areata. Some clones in this sample may be carry-over from other donors' samples. Here the CDR3 DNA reads TGCGCCAGCAGCCAAGGCTTGCTGCAGACTAACTATGGCTACACCTTC. Translation: CASSQGLLQTNYGYTF.